This T cell receptor (beta chain) was obtained from a study of cytomegalovirus exposure and HLA in healthy donors. General study points: Most of the CMV-associated TCR beta chains (in a later analysis) appeared to be HLA-restricted. Judged likely to be a sequencing artifact was a cluster of highly shared sequence variants.

The PCR ran on 60 Vbeta and 13 Jbeta primers. Clones were sequenced by immunoSEQ multiplex PCR, and TCRdb holds only the in-frame ones, with some missing. The sample contains 100,000 to 120,000 clones, more than 70% of which appear only once. The germline V gene has CDR1 SGHRS and CDR2 YFSETQ. V gave up 5 bases and J gave up 7 bases; unmatched junction bases: 11. CDR3 size: 14 residues. Points on this clone: The target antigen is unknown.

The sequencing sample was made of PBMCs. The source is a man aged 25 to 40 in good health and CMV-seronegative. The chain employs TRBV5-1 and TRBJ2-7; 8 nucleotides line up with TRBD1. Written as DNA, the CDR3 is TGCGCCAGCAGTTTGCTCCAGGGGGCGGAGGAGCAGTACTTC. It encodes CASSLLQGAEEQYF.